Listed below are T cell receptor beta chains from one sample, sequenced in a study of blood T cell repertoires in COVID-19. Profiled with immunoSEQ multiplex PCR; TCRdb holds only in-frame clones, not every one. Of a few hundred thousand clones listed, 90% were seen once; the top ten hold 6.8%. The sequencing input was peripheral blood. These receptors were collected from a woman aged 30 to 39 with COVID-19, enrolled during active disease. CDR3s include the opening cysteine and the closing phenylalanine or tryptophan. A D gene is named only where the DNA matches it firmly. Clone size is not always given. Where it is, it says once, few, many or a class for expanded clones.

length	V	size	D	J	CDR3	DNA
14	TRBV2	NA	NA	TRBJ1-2	CALTTPGSHYGYTF	TGTGCCCTGACTACTCCGGGAAGTCACTATGGCTACACCTTC
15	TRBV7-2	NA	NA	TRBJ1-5	CASSLILGDEQPQHF	TGTGCCAGCAGCTTAATCTTGGGAGATGAGCAGCCCCAGCATTTT
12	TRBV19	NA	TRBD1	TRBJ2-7	CASSDRGYEQYF	TGTGCCAGTTCAGACAGGGGCTACGAGCAGTACTTC
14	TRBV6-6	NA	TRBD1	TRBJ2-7	CASSYPDRVYEQYF	TGTGCCAGCAGTTATCCCGACAGGGTCTACGAGCAGTACTTC
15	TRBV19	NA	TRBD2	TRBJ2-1	CASSIASGNFGEQFF	TGTGCCAGTAGTATTGCTAGCGGTAATTTTGGTGAGCAGTTCTTC
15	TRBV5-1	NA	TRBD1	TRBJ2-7	CASSLWTGASYEQYF	TGCGCCAGCAGCCTATGGACAGGGGCGTCCTACGAGCAGTACTTC
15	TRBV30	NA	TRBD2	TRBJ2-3	CAWSRLAGAGDTQYF	TGTGCCTGGAGTCGCCTAGCGGGAGCAGGAGATACGCAGTATTTT
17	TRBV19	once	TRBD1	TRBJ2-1	CASSISLRTGYYNEQFF	TGTGCCAGTAGTATATCCCTCCGGACAGGGTACTACAATGAGCAGTTCTTC
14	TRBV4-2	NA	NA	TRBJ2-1	CASSQEWTDNEQFF	TGTGCCAGCAGCCAAGAGTGGACAGACAATGAGCAGTTCTTC
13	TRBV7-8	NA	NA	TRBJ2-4	CASSLERANIQYF	TGTGCCAGCAGCCTAGAGAGGGCGAACATTCAGTACTTC
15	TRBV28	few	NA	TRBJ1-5	CASSFGRGGNQPQHF	TGTGCCAGCAGTTTTGGCAGGGGCGGCAATCAGCCCCAGCATTTT
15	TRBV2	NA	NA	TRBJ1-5	CASSGGVTRGQPQHF	TGTGCCAGCAGTGGGGGAGTCACCCGGGGTCAGCCCCAGCATTTT
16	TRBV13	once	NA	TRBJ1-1	CASSLVAGGANTEAFF	TGTGCCAGCAGCTTAGTAGCGGGGGGGGCGAACACTGAAGCTTTCTTT
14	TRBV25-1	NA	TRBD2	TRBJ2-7	CASELAGIPYEQYF	TGTGCCAGCGAGCTAGCGGGAATACCCTACGAGCAGTACTTC
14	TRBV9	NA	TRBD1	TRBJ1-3	CASSSGTDGNTIYF	TGTGCCAGCAGCTCCGGGACAGACGGAAACACCATATATTTT
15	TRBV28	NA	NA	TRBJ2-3	CASSLEEASTDTQYF	TGTGCCAGCAGTTTAGAGGAGGCCAGCACAGATACGCAGTATTTT
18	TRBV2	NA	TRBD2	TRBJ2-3	CASSRRRTSGRATDTQYF	TGTGCCAGCAGTCGCCGCCGGACTAGCGGGAGGGCCACAGATACGCAGTATTTT
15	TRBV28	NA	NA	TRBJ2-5	CASSFSPASRETQYF	TGTGCCAGCAGTTTTAGCCCCGCTAGCCGGGAGACCCAGTACTTC
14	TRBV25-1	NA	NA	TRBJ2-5	CASEGTEGQETQYF	TGTGCCAGTGAGGGCACAGAGGGACAAGAGACCCAGTACTTC
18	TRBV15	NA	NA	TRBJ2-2	CATSRDLGHSANTGELFF	TGTGCCACCAGCAGAGATCTGGGACATTCCGCGAACACCGGGGAGCTGTTTTTT
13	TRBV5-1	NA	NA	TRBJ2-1	CASSLSSVSEQFF	TGCGCCAGCAGCTTGTCATCCGTGAGTGAGCAGTTCTTC
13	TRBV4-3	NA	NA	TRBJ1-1	CASSQSSNTEAFF	TGCGCCAGCAGTCAGTCCTCGAACACTGAAGCTTTCTTT
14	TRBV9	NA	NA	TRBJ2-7	CASSVGRTPYEQYF	TGTGCCAGCAGCGTAGGGAGGACTCCCTACGAGCAGTACTTC
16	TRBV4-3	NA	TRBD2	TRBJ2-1	CASSQARAGGWYEQFF	TGCGCCAGCAGCCAGGCTAGAGCGGGAGGGTGGTATGAGCAGTTCTTC